This T cell receptor beta chain was recovered during a study of neurological immune-mediated disorders. MiXCR, run by TCRdb on the 5' RACE reads, gives a single entry per CDR3 protein. In the table there are some 47,000 distinct CDR3 sequences, more than 5% of which are singletons. Germline V gene sequence: CDR1 LGHDT, CDR2 YNNKEL (reference sequence). V was clipped by 0 bases and J by 4 bases; unmatched bases: 7. This CDR3 spans 16 amino acids. Many counts were recorded for this clonotype. Sequenced: CD4+ T cells from blood. V gene TRBV3-1 combines with J gene TRBJ2-5; 8 nucleotides align to TRBD2. The origin of this receptor is a woman aged 40-49 years in good health. CDR3 amino acids: CASSQDLAGGAETQYF. DNA of the CDR3: TGTGCCAGCAGCCAAGATCTTGCGGGAGGAGCAGAGACCCAGTACTTC.